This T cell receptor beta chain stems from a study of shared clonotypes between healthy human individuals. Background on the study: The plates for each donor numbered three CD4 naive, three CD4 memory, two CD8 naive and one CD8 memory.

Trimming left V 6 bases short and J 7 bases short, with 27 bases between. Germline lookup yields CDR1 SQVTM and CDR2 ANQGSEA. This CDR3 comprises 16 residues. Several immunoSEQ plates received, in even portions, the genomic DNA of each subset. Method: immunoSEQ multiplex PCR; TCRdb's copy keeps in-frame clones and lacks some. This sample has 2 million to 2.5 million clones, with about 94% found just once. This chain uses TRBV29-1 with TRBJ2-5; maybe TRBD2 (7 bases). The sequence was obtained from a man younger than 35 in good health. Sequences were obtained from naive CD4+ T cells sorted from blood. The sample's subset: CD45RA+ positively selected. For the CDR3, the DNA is TGCAGCGTCCCCTTCGGGGTGAGGGGGACTACAGGGACCCAGTACTTC. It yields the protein CSVPFGVRGTTGTQYF.